Below, 13 T cell receptor beta chains from the same sample are listed, as sequenced in a study of T cell repertoires in cytomegalovirus infection. Their specific antigens are unknown. TCRdb re-called the reads with MiXCR, one entry per CDR3 protein. This table has 640,000 or so distinct CDR3 sequences, 33% appearing once. Sequences were derived from cultured PBMCs, sampled from culture after CMV antigen stimulation. The source of these receptors is a human donor in good health (CMV status not recorded). Some clones in this sample may be carry-over from other donors' samples.

This clonotype was seen a handful of times. The rearrangement uses TRBV10-2 and TRBJ2-3, with TRBD2 matching over 9 bases. Germline-derived CDR1 and CDR2 are WSHSY and SAAADI. This CDR3 has 14 residues. Trimming removed 2 bases from V and 5 bases from J; junction bases left unmatched: 2. Here the CDR3 reads CASSEIAGEDTQYF. In DNA form, the CDR3 reads TGCGCCAGCAGTGAGATAGCGGGAGAAGATACGCAGTATTTT.

The chain combines TRBV20-1 with TRBJ2-5, with 8 positions matching TRBD1. The CDR3 runs to 13 residues. CDR1 is DFQATT and CDR2 is SNEGSKA in the germline V gene (reference sequence). After removal of 6 bases from V and 4 bases from J, the junction contained 7 bases not matched to a gene. CDR3 residues: CSALTGTGETQYF. The CDR3 DNA reads as TGCAGTGCACTAACGGGGACAGGAGAGACCCAGTACTTC.

The chain carries TRBV6-2 or TRBV6-3 and TRBJ2-3, with a possible D match to TRBD1 (5 bases). Trimming took 5 bases from V and 3 from J, leaving 21 bases between them. In germline, CDR1 is MNHEY, CDR2 SVGEGT. The CDR3 consists of 17 residues. In DNA form, the CDR3 reads TGTGCCAGCAGTAGGGGATTAACGGCCACGAGGACAGATACGCAGTATTTT. Translating gives CASSRGLTATRTDTQYF.

V is TRBV6-6 and J is TRBJ1-4; a possible D gene is TRBD1 (5 bases). The CDR3 runs to 14 residues. CDR1 MNHNY and CDR2 SVGAGI come from the germline V gene (reference sequence). V was clipped by 2 bases and J by 4 bases, with 8 bases between them. The CDR3 DNA reads TGTGCCAGCAGTTACAGGGGCTTTAATGAAAAACTGTTTTTT. Its protein product is CASSYRGFNEKLFF.

This chain links TRBV20-1 with TRBJ1-4; D ambiguous. This CDR3 has 13 amino acids. From germline, CDR1 is DFQATT and CDR2 SNEGSKA (reference sequence). Deletions cut 5 bases from V and 5 bases from J, with 12 bases between. CDR3: CSAAISANEKLFF. The CDR3 DNA reads as TGCAGTGCTGCGATTTCAGCGAATGAAAAACTGTTTTTT.

V usage is TRBV6-6 and J usage is TRBJ2-1; D perhaps matches TRBD1 (5 bases). The length of the CDR3 is 17 residues. Germline loops: CDR1 MNHNY, CDR2 SVGAGI (reference sequence). Trimming pared 0 bases from V and 8 bases from J, leaving 20 bases between. The CDR3 is CASSYSTQQVSFYEQFF. The CDR3 DNA is TGTGCCAGCAGTTACTCGACCCAACAGGTCAGCTTCTATGAGCAGTTCTTC.

This clonotype showed up many times. This rearrangement joins TRBV7-2 to TRBJ2-5; weak D call: TRBD1 (5 bases). The CDR3 is 13 amino acids. V lost 4 bases and J lost 4, with 10 bases in between. Germline loops: CDR1 SGHTA, CDR2 FQGNSA. The CDR3 is CASSSGHLETQYF. The CDR3 DNA sequence: TGTGCCAGCAGCTCCGGACACCTAGAGACCCAGTACTTC.

The CDR3 sequence: CASSDSGGAGELFF. As DNA, the CDR3 is TGTGCCAGCAGTGACTCTGGGGGCGCGGGGGAGCTGTTTTTT. This chain links TRBV6-4 with TRBJ2-2, with a tentative D call TRBD1 (6 bases). CDR3 size: 14 residues. CDR1 and CDR2 from the germline V gene are MRHNA and SNTAGT. Trimming cost V 0 bases and J 8 bases, with 10 bases left between them.

The chain joins TRBV6-1 to TRBJ1-6; D uncertain. The germline V and J ends were trimmed by 7 bases and 6 bases, with 4 bases remaining between them. Germline V gene data show CDR1 as MNHNS and CDR2 as SASEGT. This CDR3 is built from 11 residues. In DNA form, the CDR3 reads TGTGCCAGCAAGAGTAATTCACCCCTCCACTTT. It codes for CASKSNSPLHF.

The chain has TRBV20-1 and TRBJ2-5; D remains ambiguous. The CDR3 covers 12 residues. The germline V and J ends were trimmed by 1 base and 4 bases, with 7 bases remaining between them. CDR1 DFQATT and CDR2 SNEGSKA come from the germline V gene (reference sequence). CDR3 coding DNA: TGCAGTGCTAGAGTGTTAGGAGAGACCCAGTACTTC. Its protein is CSARVLGETQYF.

CDR3 coding DNA: TGTGCCAGCAACCGGAACCTAGACACAGATACGCAGTATTTT. Translation gives CASNRNLDTDTQYF. The chain combines TRBV27 with TRBJ2-3; D unclear. The CDR3 covers 14 residues. Germline CDR1 and CDR2: MNHEY and SMNVEV (reference sequence). V dropped 7 bases and J dropped 2 bases, with 13 bases sitting between them.

The chain uses TRBV12-3 or TRBV12-4 and TRBJ1-1; unclear D gene. The V end was cut by 3 bases, the J end by 7 bases, with 12 bases between. CDR3 length: 13 residues. CDR3 bases: TGTGCCAGCAGTTTGTCGGTGGTTAATGAAGCTTTCTTT. Its translation: CASSLSVVNEAFF.

The chain joins TRBV15 to TRBJ2-5; 11 positions match TRBD2. From germline, CDR1 is LNHNV and CDR2 YYDKDF (reference sequence). This CDR3 is 17 amino acids long. With V trimmed by 2 bases and J by 3 bases, 8 bases remained unmatched. For the CDR3, the DNA is TGTGCCACCAGCAGACCGGGTAGCGGGAGGGCCGAAGAGACCCAGTACTTC. Protein sequence: CATSRPGSGRAEETQYF.